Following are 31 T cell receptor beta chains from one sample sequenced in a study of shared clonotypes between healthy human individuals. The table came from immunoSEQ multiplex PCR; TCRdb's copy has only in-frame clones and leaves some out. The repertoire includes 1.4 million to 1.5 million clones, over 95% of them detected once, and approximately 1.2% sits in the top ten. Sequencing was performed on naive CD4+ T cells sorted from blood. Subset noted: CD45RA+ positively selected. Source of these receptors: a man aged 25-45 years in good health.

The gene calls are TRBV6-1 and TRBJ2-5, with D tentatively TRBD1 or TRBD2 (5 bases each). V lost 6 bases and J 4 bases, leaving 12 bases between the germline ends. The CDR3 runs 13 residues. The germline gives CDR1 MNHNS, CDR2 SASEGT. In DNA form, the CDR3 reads TGTGCCAGCAGCCAGGGAGTTCGAGAGACCCAGTACTTC. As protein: CASSQGVRETQYF.

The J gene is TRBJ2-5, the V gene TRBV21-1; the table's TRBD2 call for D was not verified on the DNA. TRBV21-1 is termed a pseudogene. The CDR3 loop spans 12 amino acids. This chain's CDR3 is CASSKDGGTQYF. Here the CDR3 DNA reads TGTGCCAGCAGCAAAGACGGGGGGACCCAGTACTTC.

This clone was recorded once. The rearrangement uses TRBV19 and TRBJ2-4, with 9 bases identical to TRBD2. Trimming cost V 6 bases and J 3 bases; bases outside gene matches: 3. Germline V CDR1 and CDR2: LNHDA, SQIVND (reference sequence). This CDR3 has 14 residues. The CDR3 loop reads CASSPSGDKNIQYF. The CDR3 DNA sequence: TGTGCCAGTAGCCCTAGCGGGGACAAAAACATTCAGTACTTC.

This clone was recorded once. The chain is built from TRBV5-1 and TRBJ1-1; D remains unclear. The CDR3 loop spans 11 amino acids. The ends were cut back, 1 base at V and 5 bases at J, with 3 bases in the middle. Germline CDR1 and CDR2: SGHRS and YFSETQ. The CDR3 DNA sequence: TGCGCCAGCAGCTTGTCTACTGAAGCTTTCTTT. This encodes CASSLSTEAFF.

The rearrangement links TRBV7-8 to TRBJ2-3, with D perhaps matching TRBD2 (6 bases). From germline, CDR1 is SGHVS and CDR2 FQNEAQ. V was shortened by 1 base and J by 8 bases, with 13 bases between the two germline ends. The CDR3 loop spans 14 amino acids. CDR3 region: CASSLGFGSATQYF. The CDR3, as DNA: TGTGCCAGCAGCTTAGGCTTCGGGAGTGCTACGCAGTATTTT.

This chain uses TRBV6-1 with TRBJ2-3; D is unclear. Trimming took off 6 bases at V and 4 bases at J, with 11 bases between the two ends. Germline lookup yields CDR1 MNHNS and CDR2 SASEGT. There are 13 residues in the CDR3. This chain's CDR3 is CASRMQVPDTQYF. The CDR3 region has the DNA TGTGCCAGCAGGATGCAGGTTCCAGATACGCAGTATTTT.

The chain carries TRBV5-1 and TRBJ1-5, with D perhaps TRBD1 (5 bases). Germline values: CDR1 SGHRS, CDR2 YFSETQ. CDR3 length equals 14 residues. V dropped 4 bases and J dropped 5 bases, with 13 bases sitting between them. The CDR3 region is CASSAGGRDQPQHF. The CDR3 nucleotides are TGCGCCAGCAGCGCCGGGGGACGGGATCAGCCCCAGCATTTT.

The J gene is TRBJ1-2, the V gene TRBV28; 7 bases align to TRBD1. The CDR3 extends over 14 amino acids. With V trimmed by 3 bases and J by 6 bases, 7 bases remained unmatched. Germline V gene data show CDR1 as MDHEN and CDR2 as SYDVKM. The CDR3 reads CASSFTQGVNGYTF. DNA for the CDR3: TGTGCCAGCAGTTTTACGCAGGGGGTCAATGGCTACACCTTC.

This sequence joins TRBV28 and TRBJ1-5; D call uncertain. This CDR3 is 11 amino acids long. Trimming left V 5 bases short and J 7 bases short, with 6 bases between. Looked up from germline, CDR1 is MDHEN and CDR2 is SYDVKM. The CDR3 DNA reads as TGTGCCAGCAGTACGGGGCAGCCCCAGCATTTT. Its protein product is CASSTGQPQHF.

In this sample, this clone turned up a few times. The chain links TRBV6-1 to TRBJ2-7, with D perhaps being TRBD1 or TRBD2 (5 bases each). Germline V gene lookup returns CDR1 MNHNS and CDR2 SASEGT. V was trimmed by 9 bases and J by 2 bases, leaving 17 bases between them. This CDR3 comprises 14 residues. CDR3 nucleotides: TGTGCCAGTACCCGGGGCGGTGGGGCCTACGAGCAGTACTTC. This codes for CASTRGGGAYEQYF.

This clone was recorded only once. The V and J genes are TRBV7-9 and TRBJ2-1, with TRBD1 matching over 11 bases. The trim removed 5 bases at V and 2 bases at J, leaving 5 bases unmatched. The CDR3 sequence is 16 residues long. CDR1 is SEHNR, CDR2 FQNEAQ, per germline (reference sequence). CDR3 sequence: CASSTWTGGAYNEQFF. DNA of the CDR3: TGTGCCAGCAGCACCTGGACAGGGGGCGCCTACAATGAGCAGTTCTTC.

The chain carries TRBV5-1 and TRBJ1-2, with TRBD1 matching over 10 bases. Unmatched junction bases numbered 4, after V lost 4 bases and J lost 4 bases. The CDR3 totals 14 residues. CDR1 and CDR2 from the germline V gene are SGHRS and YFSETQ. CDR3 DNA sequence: TGCGCCAGCAGCACCGGGGACAGGGGCTATGGCTACACCTTC. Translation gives CASSTGDRGYGYTF.

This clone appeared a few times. Here the CDR3 DNA reads TGTGCCAGCTCACCTCGGGTAGCTCAGTACGCCGAGCAGTACTTC. Its translation: CASSPRVAQYAEQYF. V usage is TRBV18 and J usage is TRBJ2-7, with D hard to call. This CDR3 region has 15 residues. V was shortened by 3 bases and J by 6 bases, with 18 bases between the two germline ends. Germline V gene lookup returns CDR1 KGHSH and CDR2 LQKENI. The whole variable domain, filled in from reference TRBV18 and TRBJ2-7, reads NAGVMQNPRHLVRRRGQEARLRCSPMKGHSHVYWYRQLPEEGLKFMVYLQKENIIDESGMPKERFSAEFPKEGPSILRIQQVVRGDSAAYFCASSPRVAQYAEQYFGPGTRLTVT.

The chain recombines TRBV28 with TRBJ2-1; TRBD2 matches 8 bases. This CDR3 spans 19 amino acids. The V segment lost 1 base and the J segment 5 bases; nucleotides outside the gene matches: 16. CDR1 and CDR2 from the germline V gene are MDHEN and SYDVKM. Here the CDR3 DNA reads TGTGCCAGCAGTTTATCCCGAAGGACTAGCTGGCGGGGGCACAATGAGCAGTTCTTC. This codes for CASSLSRRTSWRGHNEQFF.

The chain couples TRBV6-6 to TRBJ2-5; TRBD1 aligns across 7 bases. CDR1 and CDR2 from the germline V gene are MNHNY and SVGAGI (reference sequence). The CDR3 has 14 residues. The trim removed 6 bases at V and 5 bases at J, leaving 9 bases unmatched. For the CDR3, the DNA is TGTGCCAGCAGGCCCTACAGGGGCGGTGAGACCCAGTACTTC. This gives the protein CASRPYRGGETQYF.

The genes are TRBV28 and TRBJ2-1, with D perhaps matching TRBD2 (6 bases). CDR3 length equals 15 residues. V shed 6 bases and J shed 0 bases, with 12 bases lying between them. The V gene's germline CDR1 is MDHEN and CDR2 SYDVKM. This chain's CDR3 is CASSPGGISYNEQFF. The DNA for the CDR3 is TGTGCCAGCAGCCCCGGGGGAATCTCCTACAATGAGCAGTTCTTC.

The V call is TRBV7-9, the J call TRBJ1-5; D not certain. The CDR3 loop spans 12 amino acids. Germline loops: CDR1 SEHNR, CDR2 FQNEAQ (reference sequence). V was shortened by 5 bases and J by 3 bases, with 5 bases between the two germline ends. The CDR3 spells CASSTPNQPQHF. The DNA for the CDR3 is TGTGCCAGCAGCACACCCAATCAGCCCCAGCATTTT.

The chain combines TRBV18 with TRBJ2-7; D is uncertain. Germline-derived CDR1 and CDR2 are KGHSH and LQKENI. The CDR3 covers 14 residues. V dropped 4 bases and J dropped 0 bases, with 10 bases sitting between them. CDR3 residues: CASSQRVSSYEQYF. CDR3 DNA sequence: TGTGCCAGCTCACAAAGAGTCAGCTCCTACGAGCAGTACTTC. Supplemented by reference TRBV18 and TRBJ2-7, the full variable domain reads NAGVMQNPRHLVRRRGQEARLRCSPMKGHSHVYWYRQLPEEGLKFMVYLQKENIIDESGMPKERFSAEFPKEGPSILRIQQVVRGDSAAYFCASSQRVSSYEQYFGPGTRLTVT.

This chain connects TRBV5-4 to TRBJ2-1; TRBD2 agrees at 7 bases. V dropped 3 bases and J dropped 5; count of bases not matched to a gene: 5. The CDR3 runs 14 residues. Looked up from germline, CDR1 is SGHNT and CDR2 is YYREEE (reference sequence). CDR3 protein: CASSSRTSDNEQFF. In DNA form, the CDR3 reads TGTGCCAGCAGCTCGCGGACTAGTGACAATGAGCAGTTCTTC.

The CDR3 nucleotides read TGTGCCAGCAGCCCAATAGGGGGGACTAGCGGGATATACAATGAGCAGTTCTTC. Translation: CASSPIGGTSGIYNEQFF. The chain joins TRBV11-2 to TRBJ2-1, with 13 bases lining up with TRBD2. Germline V CDR1 and CDR2: SGHAT, FQNNGV. The CDR3 is made up of 18 amino acids. V trimming: 5 bases; J trimming: 4 bases; junction bases outside the gene matches: 11.

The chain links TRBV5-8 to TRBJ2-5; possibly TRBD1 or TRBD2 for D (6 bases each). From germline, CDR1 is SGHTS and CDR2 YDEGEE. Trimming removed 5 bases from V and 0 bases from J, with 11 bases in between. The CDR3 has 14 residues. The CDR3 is CASRVGGHQETQYF. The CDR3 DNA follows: TGTGCCAGCAGGGTCGGGGGCCACCAAGAGACCCAGTACTTC.

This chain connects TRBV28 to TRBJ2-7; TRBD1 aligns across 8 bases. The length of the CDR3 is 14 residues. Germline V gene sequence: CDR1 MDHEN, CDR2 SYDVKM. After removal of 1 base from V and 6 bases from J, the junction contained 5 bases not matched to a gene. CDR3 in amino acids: CASSLSGGLSEQYF. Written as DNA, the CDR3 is TGTGCCAGCAGTTTATCAGGGGGCTTAAGCGAGCAGTACTTC.

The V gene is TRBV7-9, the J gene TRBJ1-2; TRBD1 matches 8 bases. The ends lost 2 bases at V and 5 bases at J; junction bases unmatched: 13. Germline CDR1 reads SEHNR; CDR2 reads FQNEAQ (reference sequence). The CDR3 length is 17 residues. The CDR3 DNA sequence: TGTGCCAGCAGCTTAATACCAGGGGGCCCACTGGGGTATGGCTACACCTTC. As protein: CASSLIPGGPLGYGYTF.

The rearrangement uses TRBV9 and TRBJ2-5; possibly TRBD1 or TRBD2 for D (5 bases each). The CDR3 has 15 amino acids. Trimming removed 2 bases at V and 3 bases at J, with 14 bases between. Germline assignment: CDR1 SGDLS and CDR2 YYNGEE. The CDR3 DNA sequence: TGTGCCAGCAGCGTCGGGGCGGGCAGGGAAGAGACCCAGTACTTC. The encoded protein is CASSVGAGREETQYF.

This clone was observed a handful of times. The CDR3 DNA reads TGTGCCAGCAGTGATTTGGAGGGGCCAGGAGGGGAGCTGTTTTTT. This encodes CASSDLEGPGGELFF. The rearrangement uses TRBV25-1 and TRBJ2-2; a weak D match, TRBD2 (6 bases). V was shortened by 3 bases and J by 8 bases, with 16 bases between the two germline ends. Germline CDR1 MGHDK, CDR2 SYGVNS. The CDR3 sequence is 15 residues long.

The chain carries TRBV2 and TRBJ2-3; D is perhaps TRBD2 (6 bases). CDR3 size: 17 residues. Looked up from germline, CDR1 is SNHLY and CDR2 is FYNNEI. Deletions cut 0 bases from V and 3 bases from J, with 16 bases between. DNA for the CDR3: TGTGCCAGCAGTGAAGCGTGGAGGGTAGGGAGGACAGATACGCAGTATTTT. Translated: CASSEAWRVGRTDTQYF.

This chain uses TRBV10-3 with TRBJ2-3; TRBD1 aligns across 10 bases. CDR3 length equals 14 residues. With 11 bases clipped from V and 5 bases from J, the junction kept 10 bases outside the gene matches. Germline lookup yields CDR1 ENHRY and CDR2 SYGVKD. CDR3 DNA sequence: TGTGCCTCCCAGGGGACAGGGGAAGGAGATACGCAGTATTTT. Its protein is CASQGTGEGDTQYF.

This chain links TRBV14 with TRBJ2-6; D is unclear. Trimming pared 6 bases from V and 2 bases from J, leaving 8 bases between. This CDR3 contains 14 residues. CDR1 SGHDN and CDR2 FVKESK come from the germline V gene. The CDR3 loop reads CASRAGTGANVLTF. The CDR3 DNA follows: TGTGCCAGCAGGGCTGGCACTGGGGCCAACGTCCTGACTTTC.

The chain's CDR3 is CASSRGTSGSTDTQYF. In nucleotides, the CDR3 is TGTGCCAGCAGCCGCGGGACTAGCGGGAGCACAGATACGCAGTATTTT. V and J are TRBV4-2 and TRBJ2-3; 12 bases match TRBD2. Germline CDR1 is LGHNA and CDR2 is YNFKEQ. The CDR3 spans 16 residues. V lost 4 bases to trimming and J lost 0 bases; unmatched junction nucleotides: 2.

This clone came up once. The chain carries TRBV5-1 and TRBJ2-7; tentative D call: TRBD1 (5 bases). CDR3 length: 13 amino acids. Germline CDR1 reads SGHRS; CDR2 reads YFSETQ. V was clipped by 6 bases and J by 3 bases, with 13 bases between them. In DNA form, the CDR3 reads TGCGCCAGCACCCCCAGCCAGGGCTACGAGCAGTACTTC. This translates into CASTPSQGYEQYF.

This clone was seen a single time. The CDR3 spells CASSLIQNTDTQYF. For the CDR3, the DNA is TGTGCCAGCAGCTTAATACAGAACACAGATACGCAGTATTTT. The rearrangement uses TRBV7-4 and TRBJ2-3; D is unresolved. Per germline, CDR1 SGHVT and CDR2 SQSDAQ. The CDR3 length is 14 residues. With 2 bases removed from V and 2 bases from J, the gap between germline ends came to 8 bases.